The 28 T cell receptor beta chains in this list originate from one sample, sequenced in a study of shared clonotypes between healthy human individuals. Profiling relied on immunoSEQ multiplex PCR, and the TCRdb table lists in-frame clones only, not all of them. The table has about 580,000 clones, about 98% seen once. CD45RO-negative, CCR7-selected cells formed the naive CD8 fraction, which excluded terminally differentiated effector memory CD45RA+ cells. The sample taken for sequencing was naive CD8+ T cells sorted from blood. These receptor sequences come from a young man in good health.

This clone was detected once. The rearrangement uses TRBV13 and TRBJ1-5, with a possible D match to TRBD1 (5 bases). Germline CDR1 is PRHDT and CDR2 is FYEKMQ (reference sequence). The CDR3 consists of 16 residues. The ends were cut back, 4 bases at V and 7 bases at J, with 20 bases in the middle. The CDR3 bases are TGTGCCAGCAGCTCAACCGGGACTAGCCCAATCCAGCCCCAGCATTTT. It is translated as CASSSTGTSPIQPQHF.

The chain joins TRBV5-1 to TRBJ2-7; unclear D gene. V was cut by 0 bases and J by 5 bases, with 12 bases left in between. The CDR3 contains 14 residues. Germline lookup yields CDR1 SGHRS and CDR2 YFSETQ. In nucleotides, the CDR3 is TGCGCCAGCAGCTTGGTTAGCAACCTCAACGAGCAGTACTTC. Encoded protein: CASSLVSNLNEQYF.

V and J are TRBV7-9 and TRBJ1-3, with D possibly TRBD1 on 6 matching bases. Trimming stripped 6 bases from V and 0 bases from J, with 9 bases between. The CDR3 extends over 14 amino acids. The germline gives CDR1 SEHNR, CDR2 FQNEAQ (reference sequence). This CDR3 is CASRRTDSGNTIYF. The CDR3 DNA reads TGTGCCAGCAGGCGGACAGACTCTGGAAACACCATATATTTT.

V gene TRBV11-2 combines with J gene TRBJ1-1, with D unresolved. The V and J ends lost 2 bases and 4 bases respectively, with 14 bases between them. Germline V CDR1 and CDR2: SGHAT, FQNNGV. The CDR3 covers 15 residues. In nucleotides, the CDR3 is TGTGCCAGCAGCTTACGATCGGGTACCGGCACTGAAGCTTTCTTT. Amino acid sequence: CASSLRSGTGTEAFF.

The chain recombines TRBV4-1 with TRBJ2-2; D is possibly TRBD1 (6 bases). The CDR3 extends over 15 amino acids. The germline V and J ends were trimmed by 1 base and 4 bases, with 10 bases remaining between them. In germline, CDR1 is MGHRA, CDR2 YSYEKL. The chain's CDR3 is CASSQVAGATGELFF. CDR3 in DNA: TGCGCCAGCAGCCAAGTGGCAGGGGCCACCGGGGAGCTGTTTTTT.

V and J are TRBV5-1 and TRBJ2-3; perhaps TRBD2 as D (5 bases). The V gene's germline CDR1 is SGHRS and CDR2 YFSETQ. Trimming removed 5 bases at V and 0 bases at J, with 10 bases between. The CDR3 runs 14 residues. The chain's CDR3 is CASSIERSTDTQYF. The CDR3, as DNA: TGCGCCAGCAGTATCGAGCGGAGCACAGATACGCAGTATTTT.

The chain combines TRBV15 with TRBJ2-4; TRBD2 matches 12 bases. Losses at the gene ends were 8 bases for V and 7 bases for J; bases not matched to a gene: 15. Germline CDR1 reads LNHNV; CDR2 reads YYDKDF (reference sequence). CDR3 length: 17 residues. The DNA for the CDR3 is TGTGCCACCTCTTTTCCTGGGACTAGCGGGCTATTCAACATTCAGTACTTC. Protein product: CATSFPGTSGLFNIQYF.

The rearrangement links TRBV6-5 to TRBJ2-1; possibly TRBD2 for D (6 bases). The ends were cut back, 5 bases at V and 5 bases at J, with 10 bases in the middle. The CDR3 extends over 13 amino acids. Germline assignment: CDR1 MNHEY and CDR2 SVGAGI. The CDR3, as DNA: TGTGCCAGCAGTGCTAGCGCCAACAATGAGCAGTTCTTC. Its protein product is CASSASANNEQFF.

The rearrangement links TRBV10-2 to TRBJ2-7; D remains unclear. V was shortened by 2 bases and J by 4 bases, with 6 bases between the two germline ends. CDR1 WSHSY and CDR2 SAAADI come from the germline V gene. The CDR3 has 12 amino acids. Here the CDR3 DNA reads TGCGCCAGCAGTGAGAAGGGTTACGAGCAGTACTTC. This translates into CASSEKGYEQYF.

The CDR3, as DNA: TGTGCCAGCAGCCGTAAGACAGGGGGCACTGAAGCTTTCTTT. It encodes CASSRKTGGTEAFF. V gene TRBV5-4 combines with J gene TRBJ1-1; the match to TRBD1 covers 9 bases. Trimming at V came to 4 bases and at J to 4 bases, leaving 5 bases not matched to a gene. The V gene's germline CDR1 is SGHNT and CDR2 YYREEE (reference sequence). CDR3 length: 14 residues.

This chain connects TRBV18 to TRBJ2-3; D gene uncertain. This CDR3 has 14 residues. V was pared by 6 bases and J by 5 bases, with 15 bases between. Germline assignment: CDR1 KGHSH and CDR2 LQKENI. The CDR3, as DNA: TGTGCCAGCTCCTTAGTGGTTTCGGGAGATACGCAGTATTTT. Protein product: CASSLVVSGDTQYF. Using reference TRBV18 and TRBJ2-3 for the parts outside the CDR3, the full variable domain is NAGVMQNPRHLVRRRGQEARLRCSPMKGHSHVYWYRQLPEEGLKFMVYLQKENIIDESGMPKERFSAEFPKEGPSILRIQQVVRGDSAAYFCASSLVVSGDTQYFGPGTRLTVL.

The chain uses TRBV5-6 and TRBJ2-7; D may be TRBD1 (6 bases). The CDR3 spans 17 residues. Germline V gives CDR1 SGHDT, CDR2 YYEEEE. V gave up 4 bases and J gave up 1 base, with 21 bases separating them. The CDR3 here is CASSTLVTRDTSYEQYF. The CDR3 DNA is TGTGCCAGCAGCACCCTCGTCACCCGGGACACATCCTACGAGCAGTACTTC.

The count of this clone is one. The chain employs TRBV10-3 and TRBJ2-3; 9 bases map to TRBD2. J gave up 0 bases and V 6 bases, and 4 bases lay outside the gene matches. The germline V gene has CDR1 ENHRY and CDR2 SYGVKD. This CDR3 is built from 15 residues. CDR3: CAISTTSGSTDTQYF. Here the CDR3 DNA reads TGTGCCATCAGCACGACTAGCGGCAGCACAGATACGCAGTATTTT.

The V call is TRBV7-9, the J call TRBJ2-7, with TRBD2 identical over 9 bases. Germline loops: CDR1 SEHNR, CDR2 FQNEAQ (reference sequence). The trim removed 5 bases at V and 2 bases at J, leaving 7 bases unmatched. This CDR3 region has 15 residues. The CDR3: CASSPSGRSPYEQYF. As DNA, the CDR3 is TGTGCCAGCAGCCCCAGCGGGAGGTCCCCCTACGAGCAGTACTTC.

Turning to this clone: Other DNA sequences in the sample encode the same CDR3. The chain recombines TRBV11-2 with TRBJ1-1; D not certain. The CDR3 has 15 amino acids. Germline CDR1 and CDR2: SGHAT and FQNNGV. The V end lost 1 base, the J end lost 0 bases, and 9 bases lay between the germline ends. The CDR3 loop is CASSLAGRLNTEAFF. CDR3 DNA: TGTGCCAGCAGCTTAGCCGGGAGGTTGAACACTGAAGCTTTCTTT.

This chain links TRBV5-7 with TRBJ2-5, with D perhaps TRBD1 (5 bases). TRBV5-7 is identified as an open reading frame with a role that is uncertain. The CDR3 has 17 residues. Trimming removed 0 bases at V and 3 bases at J, with 18 bases between. CDR3 nucleotides: TGTGCCAGCAGCTTGGTAGACAGCGATTATTCAAAAGAGACCCAGTACTTC. This translates into CASSLVDSDYSKETQYF.

For this clone: One junction end does not reproduce the germline sequence, and a read error may be involved. V and J are TRBV7-7 and TRBJ1-2; TRBD1 aligns across 8 bases. The germline V gene has CDR1 SSHAT and CDR2 FNYEAQ (reference sequence). The CDR3 loop spans 15 amino acids. The CDR3 loop reads CASSGTGKGGYGYTF. In nucleotides, the CDR3 is TGTGCTAGCAGCGGGACAGGAAAAGGTGGGTATGGCTACACCTTC.

This chain uses TRBV4-1 with TRBJ2-7; no definite D call. The CDR3 has 14 amino acids. Germline V gene sequence: CDR1 MGHRA, CDR2 YSYEKL. V dropped 2 bases and J dropped 0 bases, with 8 bases sitting between them. This chain's CDR3 is CASSQLASSYEQYF. The CDR3 DNA follows: TGCGCCAGCAGCCAACTGGCCAGCTCCTACGAGCAGTACTTC.

CDR3 amino acids: CASSSRRDSYEQYF. For the CDR3, the DNA is TGTGCCAGCAGTTCGCGCAGGGACTCCTACGAGCAGTACTTC. The chain combines TRBV27 with TRBJ2-7; D possibly corresponds to TRBD1 (5 bases). The CDR3 runs to 14 residues. Germline-derived CDR1 and CDR2 are MNHEY and SMNVEV (reference sequence). Trimming removed 4 bases from V and 0 bases from J, with 10 bases in between.

This clone was detected once. The V call is TRBV5-1, the J call TRBJ1-5; 7 bases agree with TRBD1. CDR1 is SGHRS, CDR2 YFSETQ, per germline. The CDR3 runs to 15 residues. Trimming took 0 bases from V and 6 from J; bases not matched to a gene: 6. The DNA of the CDR3 is TGCGCCAGCAGCTTGGGAGGGGGCGCGGGTCAGCCCCAGCATTTT. This translates into CASSLGGGAGQPQHF.

This clone was counted once. The gene calls are TRBV6-5 and TRBJ1-2; D is undetermined. Per the germline V gene, CDR1 is MNHEY and CDR2 is SVGAGI. V was pared by 7 bases and J by 8 bases, with 17 bases between. This CDR3 comprises 13 residues. The CDR3 DNA reads as TGTGCCAGCACCTACGGGCCCGTAAGCGGCTACACCTTC. Its translation: CASTYGPVSGYTF.

V usage is TRBV7-9 and J usage is TRBJ2-6; TRBD2 is a possible D gene (5 bases). Trimming removed 1 base from V and 14 bases from J, with 9 bases in between. The CDR3 is made up of 12 amino acids. Germline V lookup: CDR1 SEHNR, CDR2 FQNEAQ (reference sequence). The CDR3 sequence: CASSLEPGFLTF. The CDR3 region has the DNA TGTGCCAGCAGCTTAGAGCCGGGGTTCCTGACTTTC. The full variable domain, completed using reference TRBV7-9 and TRBJ2-6, is DTGVSQNPRHKITKRGQNVTFRCDPISEHNRLYWYRQTLGQGPEFLTYFQNEAQLEKSRLLSDRFSAERPKGSFSTLEIQRTEQGDSAMYLCASSLEPGFLTFGAGSRLTVL.

This clone appeared once. The chain combines TRBV19 with TRBJ2-7, with 11 nucleotides matching TRBD1. CDR1 and CDR2 (germline): LNHDA, SQIVND (reference sequence). The junction had 0 bases not matched to a gene; V was cut back by 5 bases and J by 0 bases. This CDR3 is built from 14 residues. CDR3 amino acids: CASSGTGGSYEQYF. CDR3 DNA sequence: TGTGCCAGTAGTGGGACAGGGGGCTCCTACGAGCAGTACTTC.

Only one count was recorded for this clone. V and J are TRBV30 and TRBJ1-1; D gene uncertain. Germline CDR1 is GTSNPN and CDR2 is SVGIG (reference sequence). The CDR3 loop spans 10 amino acids. V lost 6 bases and J lost 7, with 9 bases in between. In DNA form, the CDR3 reads TGTGCCTGCATGGACCTTGAAGCTTTCTTT. Protein sequence: CACMDLEAFF.

This clone was detected only once. The V gene is TRBV7-9, the J gene TRBJ2-1; D might be TRBD1 (6 bases). The ends were cut back, 5 bases at V and 7 bases at J, with 6 bases in the middle. The germline CDR1 and CDR2 sequences are SEHNR and FQNEAQ (reference sequence). The CDR3 consists of 11 residues. Here the CDR3 DNA reads TGTGCCAGCAGCCAGGGGAATGAGCAGTTCTTC. It codes for CASSQGNEQFF.

The genes are TRBV7-9 and TRBJ2-1, with 11 bases identical to TRBD2. V shed 6 bases, J shed 4 bases, and the junction held 14 bases outside the gene matches. The CDR3 contains 18 residues. Germline V lookup: CDR1 SEHNR, CDR2 FQNEAQ (reference sequence). The CDR3 reads CASSPQIAGGPAYNEQFF. The CDR3, as DNA: TGTGCCAGCAGTCCCCAGATAGCGGGAGGGCCGGCGTACAATGAGCAGTTCTTC. The full variable domain, with the rest looked up from reference TRBV7-9 and TRBJ2-1, is DTGVSQNPRHKITKRGQNVTFRCDPISEHNRLYWYRQTLGQGPEFLTYFQNEAQLEKSRLLSDRFSAERPKGSFSTLEIQRTEQGDSAMYLCASSPQIAGGPAYNEQFFGPGTRLTVL.

The V call is TRBV29-1, the J call TRBJ1-4; D gene uncertain. This CDR3 is built from 15 residues. With 3 bases removed from V and 0 bases from J, the gap between germline ends came to 11 bases. Germline-derived CDR1 and CDR2 are SQVTM and ANQGSEA. The CDR3 bases are TGCAGCGTTGACTTGGGAGCAGCAACTAATGAAAAACTGTTTTTT. Translating gives CSVDLGAATNEKLFF.

The rearrangement uses TRBV14 and TRBJ2-2, with a tentative D call TRBD2 (6 bases). Germline V gene sequence: CDR1 SGHDN, CDR2 FVKESK. V was shortened by 4 bases and J by 5 bases, with 14 bases between the two germline ends. This CDR3 spans 15 amino acids. DNA of the CDR3: TGTGCCAGCAGCCCGACTAGTATCTTTACCGGGGAGCTGTTTTTT. As protein: CASSPTSIFTGELFF.